What follows is one T cell receptor beta chain and its context. This entry comes from a study of control samples from healthy donors and cancer patients. The CDR3 sequence is 14 residues long. Trimming removed 7 bases at V and 0 bases at J, with 15 bases between. Germline-derived CDR1 and CDR2 are SQVTM and ANQGSEA. Repertoires were generated with immunoSEQ multiplex PCR, while TCRdb's copy carries only in-frame clones and drops some. Of some 140,000 clones listed, just under 95% are singletons. The rearrangement links TRBV29-1 to TRBJ1-1; no firm D call. The sequence came from a man aged 35-49 years in good health. The sequencing sample was made of blood. CDR3 coding DNA: TGCAGCGCCGGGCCAGGTGATTTGAACACTGAAGCTTTCTTT. Its translation is CSAGPGDLNTEAFF.